This T cell receptor beta chain was sequenced in a study of shared clonotypes between healthy human individuals. Findings and caveats of the study: Clonotypes shared by all four sorted-subset donors had higher generation probabilities than non-shared clonotypes. Among donors, clonotype sharing was expected to be affected by sequencing depth.

It was at deep level that the assay was run. Libraries were prepared by immunoSEQ multiplex PCR; TCRdb keeps only in-frame clonotypes and omits some of them. The sample holds 2 million or so clones, 95% seen once. Every donor, a Caucasian adult, lived in Nashville, Tennessee. Germline values: CDR1 SNHLY, CDR2 FYNNEI. This CDR3 spans 13 amino acids. V shed 11 bases and J shed 10 bases, with 21 bases lying between them. Remarks on this clone: Its antigen is as yet unknown.

The clonotype originates from a man aged 18 to 29 in good health. Source material: naive CD4+ T cells sorted from blood. Noted subset: CD45RA+ positively selected. The chain has TRBV2 and TRBJ2-1; no clear D. The CDR3 here is CAGKSYPPGEQFF. Written as DNA, the CDR3 is TGTGCCGGAAAGTCGTATCCCCCAGGCGAGCAGTTCTTC.